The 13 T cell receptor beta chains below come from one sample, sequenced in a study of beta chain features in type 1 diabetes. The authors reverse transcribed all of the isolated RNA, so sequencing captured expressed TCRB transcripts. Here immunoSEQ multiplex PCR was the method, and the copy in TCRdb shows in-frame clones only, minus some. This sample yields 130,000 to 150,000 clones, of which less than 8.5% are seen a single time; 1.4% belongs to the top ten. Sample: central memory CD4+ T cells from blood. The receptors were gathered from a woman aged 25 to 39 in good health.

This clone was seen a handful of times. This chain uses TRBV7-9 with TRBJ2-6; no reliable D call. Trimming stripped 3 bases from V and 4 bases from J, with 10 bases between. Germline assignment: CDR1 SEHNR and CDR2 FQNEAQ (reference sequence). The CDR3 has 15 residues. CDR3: CASSFNSVGANVLTF. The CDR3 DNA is TGTGCCAGCAGCTTTAACTCTGTAGGGGCCAACGTCCTGACTTTC. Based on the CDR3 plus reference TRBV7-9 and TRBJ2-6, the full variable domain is DTGVSQNPRHKITKRGQNVTFRCDPISEHNRLYWYRQTLGQGPEFLTYFQNEAQLEKSRLLSDRFSAERPKGSFSTLEIQRTEQGDSAMYLCASSFNSVGANVLTFGAGSRLTVL.

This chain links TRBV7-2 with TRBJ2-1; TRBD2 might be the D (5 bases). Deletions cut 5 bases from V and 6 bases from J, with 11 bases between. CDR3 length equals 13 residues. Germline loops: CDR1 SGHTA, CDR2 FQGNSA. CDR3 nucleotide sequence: TGTGCCAGCAGCGCTAACCGGGGCAATGAGCAGTTCTTC. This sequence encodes CASSANRGNEQFF.

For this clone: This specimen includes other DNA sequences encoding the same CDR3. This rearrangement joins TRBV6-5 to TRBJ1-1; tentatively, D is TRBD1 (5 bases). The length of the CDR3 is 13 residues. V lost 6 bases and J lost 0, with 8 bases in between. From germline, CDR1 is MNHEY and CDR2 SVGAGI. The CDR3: CASSRQMNTEAFF. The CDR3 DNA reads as TGTGCCAGCAGCCGACAGATGAACACTGAAGCTTTCTTT.

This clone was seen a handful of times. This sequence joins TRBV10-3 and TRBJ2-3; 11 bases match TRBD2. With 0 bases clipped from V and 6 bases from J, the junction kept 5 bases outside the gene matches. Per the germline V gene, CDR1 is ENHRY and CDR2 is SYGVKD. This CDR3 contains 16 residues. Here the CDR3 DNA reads TGTGCCATCAGTGAGTCTAGCGGGAGGGCCTGGGATACGCAGTATTTT. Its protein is CAISESSGRAWDTQYF.

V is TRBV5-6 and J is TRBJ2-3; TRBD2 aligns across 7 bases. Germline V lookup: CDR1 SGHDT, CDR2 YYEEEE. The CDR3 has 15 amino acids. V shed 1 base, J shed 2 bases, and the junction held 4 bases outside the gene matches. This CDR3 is CASSLSGVVTDTQYF. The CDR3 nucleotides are TGTGCCAGCAGCTTGAGCGGGGTTGTCACAGATACGCAGTATTTT. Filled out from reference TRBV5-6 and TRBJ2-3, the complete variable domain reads DAGVTQSPTHLIKTRGQQVTLRCSPKSGHDTVSWYQQALGQGPQFIFQYYEEEERQRGNFPDRFSGHQFPNYSSELNVNALLLGDSALYLCASSLSGVVTDTQYFGPGTRLTVL.

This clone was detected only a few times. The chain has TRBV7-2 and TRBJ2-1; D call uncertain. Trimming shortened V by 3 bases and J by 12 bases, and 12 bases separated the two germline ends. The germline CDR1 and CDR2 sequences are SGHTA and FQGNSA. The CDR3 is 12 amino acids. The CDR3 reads CASSFRSERQFF. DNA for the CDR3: TGTGCCAGCAGCTTTAGGTCGGAGAGGCAGTTCTTC.

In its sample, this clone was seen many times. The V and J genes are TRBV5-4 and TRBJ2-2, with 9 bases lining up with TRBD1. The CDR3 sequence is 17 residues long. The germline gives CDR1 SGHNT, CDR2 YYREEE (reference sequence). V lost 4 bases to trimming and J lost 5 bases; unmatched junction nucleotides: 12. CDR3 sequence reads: CASSEGQGRSGTGELFF. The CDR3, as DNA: TGTGCCAGCAGCGAGGGACAGGGCCGATCGGGGACCGGGGAGCTGTTTTTT. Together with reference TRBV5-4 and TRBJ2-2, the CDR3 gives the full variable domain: ETGVTQSPTHLIKTRGQQVTLRCSSQSGHNTVSWYQQALGQGPQFIFQYYREEENGRGNFPPRFSGLQFPNYSSELNVNALELDDSALYLCASSEGQGRSGTGELFFGEGSRLTVL.

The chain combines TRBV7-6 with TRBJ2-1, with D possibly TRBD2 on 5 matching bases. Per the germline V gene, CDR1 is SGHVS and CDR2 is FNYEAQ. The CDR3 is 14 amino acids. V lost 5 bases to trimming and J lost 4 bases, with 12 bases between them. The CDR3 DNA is TGTGCCAGCAGCCCCCGGACTCCTTACAATGAGCAGTTCTTC. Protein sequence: CASSPRTPYNEQFF.

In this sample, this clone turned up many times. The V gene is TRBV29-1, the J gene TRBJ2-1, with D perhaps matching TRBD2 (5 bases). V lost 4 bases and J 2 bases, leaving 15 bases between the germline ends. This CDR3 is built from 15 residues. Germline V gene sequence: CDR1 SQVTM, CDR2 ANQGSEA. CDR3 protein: CSVVYGGGAYNEQFF. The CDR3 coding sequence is TGCAGCGTTGTTTATGGAGGCGGCGCCTACAATGAGCAGTTCTTC.

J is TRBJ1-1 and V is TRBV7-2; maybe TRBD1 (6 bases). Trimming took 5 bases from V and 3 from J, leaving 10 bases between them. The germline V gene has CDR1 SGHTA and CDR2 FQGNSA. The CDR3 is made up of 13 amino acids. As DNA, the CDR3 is TGTGCCAGCAGCCCAGGGGTCGACACTGAAGCTTTCTTT. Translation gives CASSPGVDTEAFF.

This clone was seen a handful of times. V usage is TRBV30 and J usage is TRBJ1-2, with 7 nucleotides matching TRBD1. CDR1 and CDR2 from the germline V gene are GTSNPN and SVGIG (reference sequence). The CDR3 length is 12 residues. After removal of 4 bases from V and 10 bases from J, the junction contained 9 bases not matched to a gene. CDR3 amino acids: CAWNPGQGDYTF. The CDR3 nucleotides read TGTGCCTGGAACCCCGGCCAGGGGGACTACACCTTC.

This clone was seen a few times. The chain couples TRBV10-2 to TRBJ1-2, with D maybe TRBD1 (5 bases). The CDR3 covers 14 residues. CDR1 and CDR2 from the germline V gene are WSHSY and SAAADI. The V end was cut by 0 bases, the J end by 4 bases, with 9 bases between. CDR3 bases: TGCGCCAGCAGTGAGTCCACAGGTGCCTATGGCTACACCTTC. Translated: CASSESTGAYGYTF.

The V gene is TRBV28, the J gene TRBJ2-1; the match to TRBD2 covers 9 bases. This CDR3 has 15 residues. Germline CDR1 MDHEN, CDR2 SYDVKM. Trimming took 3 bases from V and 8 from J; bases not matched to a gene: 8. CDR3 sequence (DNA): TGTGCCAGCAGTTTCGGCGGGAGGGCCGAATATGAGCAGTTCTTC. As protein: CASSFGGRAEYEQFF.